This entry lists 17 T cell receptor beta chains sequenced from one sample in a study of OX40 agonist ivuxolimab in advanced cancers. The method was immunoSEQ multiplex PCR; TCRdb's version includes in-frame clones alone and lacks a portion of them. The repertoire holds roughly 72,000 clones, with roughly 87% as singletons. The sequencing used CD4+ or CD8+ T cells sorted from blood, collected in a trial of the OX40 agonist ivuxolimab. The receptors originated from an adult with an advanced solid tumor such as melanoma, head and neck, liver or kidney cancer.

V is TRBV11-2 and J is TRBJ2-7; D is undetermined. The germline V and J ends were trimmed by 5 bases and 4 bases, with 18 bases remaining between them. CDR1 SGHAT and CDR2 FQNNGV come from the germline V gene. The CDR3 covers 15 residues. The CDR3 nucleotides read TGTGCCAGCAGCCCCGCGCGCCCGGACGTATACGAGCAGTACTTC. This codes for CASSPARPDVYEQYF.

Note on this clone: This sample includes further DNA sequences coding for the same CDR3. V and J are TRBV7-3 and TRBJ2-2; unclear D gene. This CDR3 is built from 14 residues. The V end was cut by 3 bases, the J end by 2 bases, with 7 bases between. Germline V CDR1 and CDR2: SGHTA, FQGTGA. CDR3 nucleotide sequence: TGTGCCAGCAGCTTTACAGCAAACACCGGGGAGCTGTTTTTT. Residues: CASSFTANTGELFF.

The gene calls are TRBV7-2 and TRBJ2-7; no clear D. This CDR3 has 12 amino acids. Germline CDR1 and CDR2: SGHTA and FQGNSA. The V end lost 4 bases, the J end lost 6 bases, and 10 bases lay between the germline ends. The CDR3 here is CASSSYGIEQYF. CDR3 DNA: TGTGCCAGCAGCTCCTATGGGATCGAGCAGTACTTC.

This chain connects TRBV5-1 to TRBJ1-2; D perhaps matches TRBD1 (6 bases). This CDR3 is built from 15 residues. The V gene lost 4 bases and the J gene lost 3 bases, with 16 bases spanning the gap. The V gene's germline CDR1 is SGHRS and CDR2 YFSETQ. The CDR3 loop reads CASSLTGVWDYGYTF. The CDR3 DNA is TGCGCCAGCAGCCTGACAGGTGTCTGGGACTATGGCTACACCTTC.

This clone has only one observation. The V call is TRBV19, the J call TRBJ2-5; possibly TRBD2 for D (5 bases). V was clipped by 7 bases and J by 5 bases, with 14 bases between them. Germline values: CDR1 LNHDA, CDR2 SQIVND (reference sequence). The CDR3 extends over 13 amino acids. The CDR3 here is CASNTLQRETQYF. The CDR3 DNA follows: TGTGCCAGTAATACTCTTCAGCGGGAGACCCAGTACTTC. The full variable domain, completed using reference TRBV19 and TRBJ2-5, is DGGITQSPKYLFRKEGQNVTLSCEQNLNHDAMYWYRQDPGQGLRLIYYSQIVNDFQKGDIAEGYSVSREKKESFPLTVTSAQKNPTAFYLCASNTLQRETQYFGPGTRLLVL.

For the CDR3, the DNA is TGTGCCAGCTCACCTACCGGGACAGCCTACGAGCAGTACTTC. It specifies CASSPTGTAYEQYF. The genes are TRBV18 and TRBJ2-7; 7 nucleotides agree with TRBD1. CDR1 and CDR2 (germline): KGHSH, LQKENI. The length of the CDR3 is 14 residues. Losses at the gene ends were 3 bases for V and 2 bases for J; bases not matched to a gene: 4. Using reference TRBV18 and TRBJ2-7 for the parts outside the CDR3, the full variable domain is NAGVMQNPRHLVRRRGQEARLRCSPMKGHSHVYWYRQLPEEGLKFMVYLQKENIIDESGMPKERFSAEFPKEGPSILRIQQVVRGDSAAYFCASSPTGTAYEQYFGPGTRLTVT.

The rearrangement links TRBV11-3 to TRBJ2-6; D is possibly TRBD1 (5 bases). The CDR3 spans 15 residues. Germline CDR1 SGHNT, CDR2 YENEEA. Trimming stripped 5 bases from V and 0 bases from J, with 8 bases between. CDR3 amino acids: CASSLRGSGANVLTF. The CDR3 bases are TGTGCCAGCAGCCTTAGGGGCTCTGGGGCCAACGTCCTGACTTTC.

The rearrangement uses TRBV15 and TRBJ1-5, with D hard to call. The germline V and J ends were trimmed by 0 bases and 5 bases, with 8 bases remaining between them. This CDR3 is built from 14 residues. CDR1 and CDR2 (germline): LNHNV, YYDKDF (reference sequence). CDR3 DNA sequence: TGTGCCACCAGCAGAGACAGACGGCATCAGCCCCAGCATTTT. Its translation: CATSRDRRHQPQHF.

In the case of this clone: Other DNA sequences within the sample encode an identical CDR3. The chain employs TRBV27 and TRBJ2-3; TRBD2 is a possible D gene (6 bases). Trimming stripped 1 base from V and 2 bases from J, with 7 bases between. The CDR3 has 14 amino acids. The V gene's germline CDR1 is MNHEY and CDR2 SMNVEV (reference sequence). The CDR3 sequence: CASSLWGDTDTQYF. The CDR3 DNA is TGTGCCAGCAGTTTATGGGGGGACACAGATACGCAGTATTTT.

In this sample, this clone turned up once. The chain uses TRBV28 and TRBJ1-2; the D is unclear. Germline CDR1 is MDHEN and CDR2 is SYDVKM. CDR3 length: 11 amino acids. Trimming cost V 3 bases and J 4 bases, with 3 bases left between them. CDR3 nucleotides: TGTGCCAGCAGTTTCGTCTATGGCTACACCTTC. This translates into CASSFVYGYTF.

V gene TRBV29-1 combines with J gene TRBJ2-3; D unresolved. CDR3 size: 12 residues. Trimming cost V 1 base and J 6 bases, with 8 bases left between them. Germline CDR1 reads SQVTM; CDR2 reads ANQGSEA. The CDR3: CSVEAPDDTQYF. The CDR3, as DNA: TGCAGCGTTGAAGCGCCTGATGATACGCAGTATTTT.

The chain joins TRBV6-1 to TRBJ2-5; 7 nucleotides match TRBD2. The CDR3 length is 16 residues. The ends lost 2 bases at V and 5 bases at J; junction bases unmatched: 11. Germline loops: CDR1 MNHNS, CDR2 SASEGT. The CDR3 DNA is TGTGCCAGCAGTGAACTGGAAGCGGGGCGGGGGGAGACCCAGTACTTC. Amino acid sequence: CASSELEAGRGETQYF.

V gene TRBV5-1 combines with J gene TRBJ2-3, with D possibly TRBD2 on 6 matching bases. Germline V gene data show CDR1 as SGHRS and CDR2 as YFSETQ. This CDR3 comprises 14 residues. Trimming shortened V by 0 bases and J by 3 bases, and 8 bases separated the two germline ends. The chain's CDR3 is CASSLGRATDTQYF. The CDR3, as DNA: TGCGCCAGCAGCTTGGGGAGGGCGACAGATACGCAGTATTTT.

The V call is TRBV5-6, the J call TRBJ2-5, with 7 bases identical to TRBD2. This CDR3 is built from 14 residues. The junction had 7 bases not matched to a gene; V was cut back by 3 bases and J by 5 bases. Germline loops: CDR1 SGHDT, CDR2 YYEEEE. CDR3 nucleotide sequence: TGTGCCAGCAGCTCCCCTGGGGAGGGGGAGACCCAGTACTTC. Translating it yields CASSSPGEGETQYF.

CDR3 loop: CASSLDPGPETQYF. Here the CDR3 DNA reads TGCGCCAGCAGCTTGGACCCGGGTCCGGAGACCCAGTACTTC. The chain employs TRBV5-1 and TRBJ2-5; unclear D gene. In germline, CDR1 is SGHRS, CDR2 YFSETQ. V lost 0 bases and J lost 5, with 11 bases in between. The CDR3 is made up of 14 amino acids. Supplemented by reference TRBV5-1 and TRBJ2-5, the full variable domain reads KAGVTQTPRYLIKTRGQQVTLSCSPISGHRSVSWYQQTPGQGLQFLFEYFSETQRNKGNFPGRFSGRQFSNSRSEMNVSTLELGDSALYLCASSLDPGPETQYFGPGTRLLVL.

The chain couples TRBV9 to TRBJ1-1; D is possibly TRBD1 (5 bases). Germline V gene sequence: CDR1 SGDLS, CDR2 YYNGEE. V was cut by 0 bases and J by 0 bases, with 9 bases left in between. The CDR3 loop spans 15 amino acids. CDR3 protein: CASSVAPTVNTEAFF. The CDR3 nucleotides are TGTGCCAGCAGCGTAGCCCCGACAGTGAACACTGAAGCTTTCTTT.

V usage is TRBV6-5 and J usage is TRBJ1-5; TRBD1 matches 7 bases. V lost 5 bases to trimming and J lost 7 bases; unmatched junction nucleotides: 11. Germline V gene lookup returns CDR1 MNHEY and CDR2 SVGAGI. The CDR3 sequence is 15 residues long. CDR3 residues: CASSNLGPRGQPQHF. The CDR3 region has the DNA TGTGCCAGCAGTAACCTAGGACCCAGGGGGCAGCCCCAGCATTTT.